This entry concerns a single TCR beta chain. The germline V gene encodes CDR1 SQVTM and CDR2 ANQGSEA. V lost 6 bases to trimming and J lost 0 bases, with 11 bases between them. The CDR3 is 13 amino acids. The assay was immunoSEQ multiplex PCR, and TCRdb's table has in-frame clones only and misses some. The repertoire includes about 79,000 clones, 75% to 95% of them detected once, and around 7% sits in the top ten. This record belongs to a study of OX40 agonist ivuxolimab in advanced cancers. The chain recombines TRBV29-1 with TRBJ2-5; D is uncertain. Sequences were derived from CD4+ or CD8+ T cells sorted from blood, sampled in a trial of the OX40 agonist ivuxolimab. The receptor was isolated from an adult with an advanced solid tumor such as melanoma, head and neck, liver or kidney cancer. CDR3 sequence (DNA): TGCAGCGTATGGGTGTTCAACCAAGAGACCCAGTACTTC. It yields the protein CSVWVFNQETQYF. The entire variable domain, with the rest obtained from reference TRBV29-1 and TRBJ2-5, is as follows: SAVISQKPSRDICQRGTSLTIQCQVDSQVTMMFWYRQQPGQSLTLIATANQGSEATYESGFVIDKFPISRPNLTFSTLTVSNMSPEDSSIYLCSVWVFNQETQYFGPGTRLLVL.